Each of the 26 T cell receptor beta chains below was sequenced from the same sample in a study of T cells in Graves' hyperthyroidism and ophthalmopathy. The source material, RNA transcripts, was used to amplify TCR beta CDR3 regions. HTBI primers were used for first-round RT-PCR of the TCR CDR3. TCRdb independently ran MiXCR on the multiplex PCR reads; one entry per CDR3 protein. The sample contains around 350,000 distinct CDR3 sequences, roughly 13% of which appear only once. Sample: blood. Source of these receptors: a woman aged 18-35 years with Graves' hyperthyroidism.

In its sample, this clonotype was seen many times. The chain links TRBV3-1 to TRBJ2-7, with 9 bases fitting TRBD2. V lost 3 bases and J lost 6; bases outside the gene matches: 6. CDR3 length: 14 amino acids. The V gene's germline CDR1 is LGHDT and CDR2 YNNKEL (reference sequence). The CDR3: CASSHTSGYAEQYF. The CDR3 DNA reads as TGTGCCAGCAGCCACACTAGCGGGTACGCCGAGCAGTACTTC.

In this sample, this clonotype turned up a few times. J is TRBJ2-2 and V is TRBV7-3, with no clear D. Germline V lookup: CDR1 SGHTA, CDR2 FQGTGA. This CDR3 is built from 17 residues. Trimming shortened V by 0 bases and J by 0 bases, and 11 bases separated the two germline ends. The CDR3 region is CASSLTPQEANTGELFF. The DNA for the CDR3 is TGTGCCAGCAGCTTAACACCTCAAGAAGCGAACACCGGGGAGCTGTTTTTT.

Concerning this clonotype: A read error may be the cause here, since a much bigger clone is one base away. The V gene is TRBV27, the J gene TRBJ2-7, with 14 nucleotides matching TRBD2. The V segment lost 4 bases and the J segment 0 bases; nucleotides outside the gene matches: 8. This CDR3 contains 18 residues. The V gene's germline CDR1 is MNHEY and CDR2 SMNVEV (reference sequence). The CDR3 DNA sequence: TGTGCCAGCAGTTCGGGTGGACTAGCGGGGGGTACCTCCTACGAGCAGTACTTC. Protein sequence: CASSSGGLAGGTSYEQYF.

This clonotype was detected ten times or more. This chain joins TRBV18 and TRBJ2-1; D unresolved. This CDR3 contains 15 residues. Germline CDR1 reads KGHSH; CDR2 reads LQKENI. Trimming shortened V by 6 bases and J by 4 bases, and 16 bases separated the two germline ends. Here the CDR3 reads CASSPTLGWYNEQFF. CDR3 coding DNA: TGTGCCAGCTCGCCTACTTTGGGTTGGTACAATGAGCAGTTCTTC. Full variable domain (missing parts from reference TRBV18 and TRBJ2-1): NAGVMQNPRHLVRRRGQEARLRCSPMKGHSHVYWYRQLPEEGLKFMVYLQKENIIDESGMPKERFSAEFPKEGPSILRIQQVVRGDSAAYFCASSPTLGWYNEQFFGPGTRLTVL.

At least ten counts were recorded for this clonotype. The chain recombines TRBV20-1 with TRBJ2-3; maybe TRBD2 (6 bases). Germline loops: CDR1 DFQATT, CDR2 SNEGSKA (reference sequence). The CDR3 is 17 amino acids. V was shortened by 0 bases and J by 4 bases, with 20 bases between the two germline ends. The DNA for the CDR3 is TGCAGTGCTAGAGATCAGTTGCGGCTCGGGGGTTCAGATACGCAGTATTTT. Protein product: CSARDQLRLGGSDTQYF.

About this clonotype: Since a much larger clone is just one base distant, this may be a read error. The chain employs TRBV12-3 or TRBV12-4 and TRBJ1-5; 7 bases are shared with TRBD1. This CDR3 region has 13 residues. The J segment lost 6 bases and the V segment lost 8 bases, leaving 7 bases of the junction unmatched. CDR3 sequence (DNA): TGTGCCAGCGGTAGACAGGGAGGTCAGCCCCAGCATTTT. This gives the protein CASGRQGGQPQHF.

Concerning this clonotype: A much larger clone differs by one base, so this may be a read error. The V and J genes are TRBV20-1 and TRBJ2-7; the match to TRBD1 covers 7 bases. The CDR3 has 13 residues. The V gene end was trimmed by 5 bases and the J gene end by 3 bases; junction bases not matched to a gene: 7. Looked up from germline, CDR1 is DFQATT and CDR2 is SNEGSKA (reference sequence). CDR3 protein: CSAGGRQGYEQYF. CDR3 bases: TGCAGTGCTGGTGGGCGACAGGGCTACGAGCAGTACTTC.

The sample holds many counts of this clonotype. The rearrangement joins TRBV29-1 to TRBJ2-3; TRBD2 might be the D (5 bases). Trimming left V 7 bases short and J 6 bases short, with 17 bases between. CDR3 size: 13 residues. The germline V gene has CDR1 SQVTM and CDR2 ANQGSEA. Here the CDR3 DNA reads TGCAGCGCGCTGCCGAGCGGTTCCGATACGCAGTATTTT. Residues: CSALPSGSDTQYF.

Many counts were recorded for this clonotype. This chain links TRBV12-3 or TRBV12-4 with TRBJ1-6; D is perhaps TRBD1 (5 bases). The CDR3 contains 15 residues. V lost 6 bases and J 5 bases, leaving 14 bases between the germline ends. The CDR3 region is CASRARVGNNSPLHF. The DNA of the CDR3 is TGTGCCAGCAGGGCCAGGGTGGGAAATAATTCACCCCTCCACTTT.

At least ten counts were recorded for this clonotype. The rearrangement links TRBV7-6 to TRBJ1-2; D is unclear. The CDR3 loop spans 13 amino acids. The V and J ends lost 5 bases and 8 bases respectively, with 15 bases between them. From germline, CDR1 is SGHVS and CDR2 FNYEAQ. The CDR3 nucleotides are TGTGCCAGCAGCCCCACGCCAACGGGCGGCTACACCTTC. As protein: CASSPTPTGGYTF.

The rearrangement uses TRBV5-8 and TRBJ1-2, with 8 bases aligning to TRBD1. The V gene's germline CDR1 is SGHTS and CDR2 YDEGEE. This CDR3 region has 13 residues. Trimming removed 9 bases from V and 5 bases from J; junction bases left unmatched: 9. CDR3 sequence (DNA): TGTGCCACCTCAGGGGGCGATCGGTATGGCTACACCTTC. As protein: CATSGGDRYGYTF.

This clonotype was counted many times. The chain joins TRBV20-1 to TRBJ2-1; no clear D gene. This CDR3 region has 12 residues. The germline CDR1 and CDR2 sequences are DFQATT and SNEGSKA (reference sequence). Between the trimmed V and J ends, which lost 0 bases and 10 bases, there was a span of 10 bases. The CDR3 DNA reads as TGCAGTGCTAGAGATCTACACCCCGAGCAGTTCTTC. Translating it yields CSARDLHPEQFF.

In this sample, this clonotype turned up many times. The chain couples TRBV28 to TRBJ2-7; D unclear. CDR3 size: 13 residues. Trimming cost V 4 bases and J 2 bases, with 9 bases left between them. Germline CDR1 reads MDHEN; CDR2 reads SYDVKM. Here the CDR3 reads CASSSTRAYEQYF. Here the CDR3 DNA reads TGTGCCAGCAGTTCAACTCGGGCCTACGAGCAGTACTTC.

This clonotype was seen ten or more times. V and J are TRBV14 and TRBJ1-2, with unresolved D. The germline CDR1 and CDR2 sequences are SGHDN and FVKESK. V shed 5 bases and J shed 0 bases, with 4 bases lying between them. This CDR3 contains 12 residues. Here the CDR3 reads CASSRTNYGYTF. DNA for the CDR3: TGTGCCAGCAGCAGGACTAACTATGGCTACACCTTC.

This clonotype showed up many times. V usage is TRBV6-1 and J usage is TRBJ1-1; possible D gene TRBD1, 6 bases. This CDR3 is 13 amino acids long. V lost 6 bases and J lost 3, with 11 bases in between. The V gene's germline CDR1 is MNHNS and CDR2 SASEGT. The CDR3 coding sequence is TGTGCCAGCAGGCAGGGGTGGCACACTGAAGCTTTCTTT. It encodes CASRQGWHTEAFF.

This clonotype was counted ten times or more. The CDR3 protein is CASSLNPSYGYTF. The CDR3 nucleotides are TGTGCCAGCAGTCTCAACCCAAGCTATGGCTACACCTTC. This chain links TRBV12-3 or TRBV12-4 with TRBJ1-2; D gene unclear. CDR3 length: 13 amino acids. The V gene lost 5 bases and the J gene lost 4 bases, with 11 bases spanning the gap.

With respect to this clonotype: At one end, the junction sequence differs from germline, possibly due to a read error. The rearrangement links TRBV5-6 to TRBJ1-6, with 7 nucleotides matching TRBD1. Germline V CDR1 and CDR2: SGHDT, YYEEEE. This CDR3 is 15 amino acids long. The DNA of the CDR3 is TGTGCCAGCAGCCACCGGGACAGCTATAATTCACCCCCCCACTTT. It specifies CASSHRDSYNSPPHF.

Turning to this clonotype: Just one base apart from a much larger clone, this may be a read error. The rearrangement joins TRBV30 to TRBJ2-2; 7 nucleotides match TRBD1. Germline CDR1 reads GTSNPN; CDR2 reads SVGIG (reference sequence). The CDR3 covers 15 residues. This CDR3 reads CAWSARTGGAGELLF. CDR3 coding DNA: TGTGCCTGGAGCGCCCGGACAGGAGGCGCCGGGGAGCTGCTTTTT.

At least ten counts were recorded for this clonotype. V gene TRBV7-8 combines with J gene TRBJ2-7; possible D gene TRBD2, 6 bases. CDR3 length: 13 residues. From germline, CDR1 is SGHVS and CDR2 FQNEAQ. Trimming pared 1 base from V and 6 bases from J, leaving 10 bases between. The CDR3 nucleotides read TGTGCCAGCAGCTTAGGCGGGAAGCCCGAGCAGTACTTC. Amino acids: CASSLGGKPEQYF.

This clonotype was recorded at least ten times. The rearrangement links TRBV30 to TRBJ2-7; D might be TRBD1 (6 bases). Per germline, CDR1 GTSNPN and CDR2 SVGIG (reference sequence). Trimming pared 4 bases from V and 7 bases from J, leaving 17 bases between. The CDR3 runs 13 residues. The CDR3 sequence: CAWMRDTSSEQYF. The CDR3, as DNA: TGTGCCTGGATGAGGGACACGTCCTCGGAGCAGTACTTC.

Of note for this clonotype: This may stem from a read error, because a much larger clone lies one nucleotide away. V and J are TRBV24-1 and TRBJ2-3; 11 positions match TRBD2. The CDR3 contains 16 residues. From germline, CDR1 is KGHDR and CDR2 SFDVKD. The V and J ends lost 5 bases and 2 bases, in that order; junction bases with no gene match: 5. The CDR3 DNA reads as TGTGCCACCAGTGTTGGGACTAGCGGCCCCACAGATACGCAGTATTTT. Translated: CATSVGTSGPTDTQYF.

This clonotype has only a few counts. V is TRBV10-3 and J is TRBJ1-4; 7 bases are a match to TRBD1. The CDR3 runs 13 residues. V gave up 3 bases and J gave up 8 bases; unmatched junction bases: 3. CDR1 and CDR2 from the germline V gene are ENHRY and SYGVKD. The CDR3 nucleotides are TGTGCCATCAGTGACAGGGGGAAGGAAAAACTGTTTTTT. Protein product: CAISDRGKEKLFF.

J is TRBJ2-5 and V is TRBV27; D is unresolved. V was shortened by 0 bases and J by 5 bases, with 10 bases between the two germline ends. This CDR3 is built from 14 residues. Germline CDR1 reads MNHEY; CDR2 reads SMNVEV (reference sequence). For the CDR3, the DNA is TGTGCCAGCAGTTTATCTCCCGGTGGGGAGACCCAGTACTTC. It codes for CASSLSPGGETQYF.

The CDR3 here is CASSVGGTGANVLTF. The DNA for the CDR3 is TGTGCCAGCAGCGTAGGGGGGACTGGGGCCAACGTCCTGACTTTC. This chain joins TRBV9 and TRBJ2-6; TRBD1 or TRBD2 may be the D gene (5 bases each). Germline CDR1 reads SGDLS; CDR2 reads YYNGEE. The CDR3 is made up of 15 amino acids. V dropped 0 bases and J dropped 2 bases, with 6 bases sitting between them.

Ten or more counts support this clonotype. The CDR3: CASSLDRPTNYGYTF. The CDR3 DNA reads as TGTGCCAGCAGCTTGGACAGGCCTACTAACTATGGCTACACCTTC. The chain carries TRBV6-2 or TRBV6-3 and TRBJ1-2, with TRBD1 identical over 7 bases. Per the germline V gene, CDR1 is MNHEY and CDR2 is SVGEGT. The CDR3 is made up of 15 amino acids. J was trimmed by 0 bases and V by 6 bases; bases with no gene match: 7.

This clonotype was observed a handful of times. The chain has TRBV5-8 and TRBJ2-1, with 7 bases that match TRBD1. This CDR3 contains 12 residues. CDR1 is SGHTS, CDR2 YDEGEE, per germline. The V segment lost 3 bases and the J segment 12 bases; nucleotides outside the gene matches: 6. CDR3 sequence reads: CASSWTGNTQFF. CDR3 DNA: TGTGCCAGCAGCTGGACAGGAAACACGCAGTTCTTC.